This entry lists 26 T cell receptor beta chains sequenced from one sample in a study of blood T cell repertoires in COVID-19. TCRdb's copy holds only in-frame clones and misses some; the assay was immunoSEQ multiplex PCR. The sample has 310,000 or so clones, about nine tenths seen once. Sequencing was carried out using peripheral blood. These receptors came from a young man with COVID-19, enrolled during active disease.

The sample holds a few counts of this clone. The rearrangement uses TRBV3-1 (or the pseudogene TRBV3-2) and TRBJ2-1; 11 bases line up with TRBD2. Germline V lookup: CDR1 LGHDT, CDR2 YNNKEL (reference sequence). After removal of 4 bases from V and 10 bases from J, the junction contained 18 bases not matched to a gene. CDR3 length: 18 amino acids. CDR3: CASSRPLSCSGRAGEQFF. CDR3 nucleotides: TGTGCCAGCAGCCGACCCTTGTCCTGTAGCGGGAGGGCGGGGGAGCAGTTCTTC.

The V gene is TRBV2, the J gene TRBJ2-1; tentatively, D is TRBD2 (7 bases). Germline V CDR1 and CDR2: SNHLY, FYNNEI. CDR3 length equals 15 residues. V was pared by 8 bases and J by 3 bases, with 17 bases between. The CDR3 reads CASRGGGLLYNEQFF. DNA of the CDR3: TGTGCCAGCCGGGGCGGGGGCCTACTCTACAATGAGCAGTTCTTC.

Note on this clone: Within the sample, other DNA sequences also encode this same CDR3. The V call is TRBV7-3, the J call TRBJ1-1, with 7 nucleotides matching TRBD1. This CDR3 spans 14 amino acids. With V trimmed by 5 bases and J by 2 bases, 5 bases remained unmatched. Per germline, CDR1 SGHTA and CDR2 FQGTGA. The CDR3 nucleotides are TGTGCCAGCAGCAGTACAGGGGACAACACTGAAGCTTTCTTT. Amino acids: CASSSTGDNTEAFF.

The rearrangement uses TRBV7-2 and TRBJ1-2; 7 bases line up with TRBD1. With 5 bases clipped from V and 1 base from J, the junction kept 7 bases outside the gene matches. The length of the CDR3 is 15 residues. From germline, CDR1 is SGHTA and CDR2 FQGNSA. The CDR3 region is CASSDRDRNNYGYTF. The CDR3 DNA reads TGTGCCAGCAGCGACCGGGACAGAAATAACTATGGCTACACCTTC.

In its sample, this clone was seen a few times. The rearrangement links TRBV25-1 to TRBJ1-4; D is possibly TRBD1 (6 bases). This CDR3 has 14 amino acids. Per germline, CDR1 MGHDK and CDR2 SYGVNS. Trimming removed 2 bases from V and 6 bases from J, with 10 bases in between. CDR3 sequence (DNA): TGTGCCAGCAGTGAAACTCACAGGGATGAAAAACTGTTTTTT. It is translated as CASSETHRDEKLFF.

This clone is a singleton in its sample. The genes are TRBV7-2 and TRBJ1-3, with unresolved D. CDR3 size: 16 residues. Trimming stripped 5 bases from V and 1 base from J, with 15 bases between. Germline values: CDR1 SGHTA, CDR2 FQGNSA. Here the CDR3 DNA reads TGTGCCAGCAGCCCCCCCGTACGGGGATCTGGAAACACCATATATTTT. The encoded protein is CASSPPVRGSGNTIYF.

The chain is built from TRBV6-5 and TRBJ2-6; TRBD2 is a possible D gene (6 bases). Trimming stripped 2 bases from V and 5 bases from J, with 10 bases between. The CDR3 has 15 residues. CDR1 and CDR2 (germline): MNHEY, SVGAGI. The CDR3 nucleotides read TGTGCCAGCAGTTACGGGGGAGGCTGGGCCAACGTCCTGACTTTC. Protein: CASSYGGGWANVLTF.

V gene TRBV23-1 combines with J gene TRBJ2-2, with a tentative D call TRBD2 (6 bases). TRBV23-1 is filed as an ORF, its function uncertain. V lost 0 bases and J lost 5, with 19 bases in between. CDR3 size: 18 residues. CDR3 in amino acids: CASSQSAKGTGETGELFF. The CDR3 bases are TGCGCCAGCAGTCAATCGGCCAAGGGGACTGGCGAGACCGGGGAGCTGTTTTTT.

This clone was recorded only once. The rearrangement joins TRBV3-1 (or the pseudogene TRBV3-2) to TRBJ2-1; maybe TRBD1 (6 bases). The CDR3 is made up of 20 amino acids. Germline loops: CDR1 LGHDT, CDR2 YNNKEL (reference sequence). V was clipped by 2 bases and J by 0 bases, with 23 bases between them. The CDR3 DNA reads TGTGCCAGCAGCCAACCTTTACAGGGCGTTCTGGTGAGCTCCTACAATGAGCAGTTCTTC. Encoded protein: CASSQPLQGVLVSSYNEQFF.

The CDR3 nucleotides are TGTGCCAGCTCGCCCTGGGGACAGGGCCGGAACACCGGGGAGCTGTTTTTT. Its protein is CASSPWGQGRNTGELFF. The V and J genes are TRBV18 and TRBJ2-2, with TRBD1 matching 9 bases. The CDR3 consists of 17 residues. V gave up 6 bases and J gave up 1 base; unmatched junction bases: 9. Germline assignment: CDR1 KGHSH and CDR2 LQKENI.

The chain couples TRBV3-1 (or the pseudogene TRBV3-2) to TRBJ1-2; the match to TRBD1 covers 10 bases. CDR1 LGHDT and CDR2 YNNKEL come from the germline V gene (reference sequence). V shed 4 bases, J shed 4 bases, and the junction held 3 bases outside the gene matches. The CDR3 contains 14 residues. In DNA form, the CDR3 reads TGTGCCAGCAGCCCGACAGGGGGCGGCTATGGCTACACCTTC. Encoded protein: CASSPTGGGYGYTF.

This sequence joins TRBV6-5 and TRBJ2-3; 7 bases agree with TRBD1. The CDR3 consists of 15 residues. Germline V lookup: CDR1 MNHEY, CDR2 SVGAGI. V was clipped by 0 bases and J by 5 bases; unmatched bases: 5. The CDR3 sequence is CASSYSLTGLDTQYF. In nucleotides, the CDR3 is TGTGCCAGCAGTTACTCGCTGACAGGGCTAGATACGCAGTATTTT.

Turning to this clone: The same CDR3 is also encoded by other DNA sequences in this sample. V and J are TRBV27 and TRBJ2-1; TRBD2 agrees at 10 bases. The CDR3 runs 16 residues. Losses at the gene ends were 6 bases for V and 0 bases for J; bases not matched to a gene: 5. Looked up from germline, CDR1 is MNHEY and CDR2 is SMNVEV (reference sequence). The CDR3 DNA follows: TGTGCCAGCAGCCCTAGCGGGGGCAGCTCCTACAATGAGCAGTTCTTC. As protein: CASSPSGGSSYNEQFF.

The J gene is TRBJ1-2, the V gene TRBV5-4; TRBD1 matches 8 bases. The CDR3 is made up of 14 amino acids. The trim removed 2 bases at V and 6 bases at J, leaving 6 bases unmatched. The V gene's germline CDR1 is SGHNT and CDR2 YYREEE (reference sequence). The CDR3 DNA follows: TGTGCCAGCAGCTTAGGACAGGGCCAAAATGGCTACACCTTC. Translated: CASSLGQGQNGYTF.

This chain links TRBV27 with TRBJ1-4, with D possibly matching TRBD1 (6 bases). The CDR3 has 17 residues. Germline V gives CDR1 MNHEY, CDR2 SMNVEV (reference sequence). V lost 3 bases, J lost 0 bases, and 14 bases lay in between. The CDR3 DNA reads as TGTGCCAGCAGTTTCCTGACAGGCCTTTCAACTAATGAAAAACTGTTTTTT. Its protein product is CASSFLTGLSTNEKLFF.

This clone was seen once. The rearrangement links TRBV5-1 to TRBJ2-2; a possible D gene is TRBD2 (6 bases). The CDR3 length is 14 residues. In germline, CDR1 is SGHRS, CDR2 YFSETQ. V was trimmed by 2 bases and J by 5 bases, leaving 10 bases between them. The CDR3 loop is CASSLWGRTGELFF. DNA for the CDR3: TGCGCCAGCAGCTTATGGGGGAGGACCGGGGAGCTGTTTTTT.

The chain is built from TRBV6-5 and TRBJ2-1; a weak D match, TRBD2 (7 bases). The ends were cut back, 2 bases at V and 10 bases at J, with 12 bases in the middle. The V gene's germline CDR1 is MNHEY and CDR2 SVGAGI. The CDR3 spans 13 residues. The CDR3 coding sequence is TGTGCCAGCAGTTACGGGGGGGCTGGGGAGCAGTTCTTC. Translation: CASSYGGAGEQFF.

This clone was picked up many times. The rearrangement joins TRBV9 to TRBJ1-2; possible D gene TRBD1, 6 bases. V was cut by 4 bases and J by 0 bases, with 19 bases left in between. Germline V gene sequence: CDR1 SGDLS, CDR2 YYNGEE. There are 17 residues in the CDR3. In nucleotides, the CDR3 is TGTGCCAGCAGCTCCTCCCCGGACAGATACTCTAACTATGGCTACACCTTC. It translates to CASSSSPDRYSNYGYTF.

The chain has TRBV19 and TRBJ2-5; 7 nucleotides match TRBD2. The germline gives CDR1 LNHDA, CDR2 SQIVND (reference sequence). The CDR3 runs 14 residues. V gave up 6 bases and J gave up 2 bases; unmatched junction bases: 6. CDR3 sequence reads: CASRSGGFQETQYF. The CDR3 DNA reads TGTGCCAGTAGGTCGGGGGGTTTTCAAGAGACCCAGTACTTC.

This chain joins TRBV7-3 and TRBJ2-2; TRBD2 aligns across 12 bases. CDR3 length: 15 residues. The ends lost 5 bases at V and 4 bases at J; junction bases unmatched: 2. Germline assignment: CDR1 SGHTA and CDR2 FQGTGA. This CDR3 reads CASSRGLAGTGELFF. The CDR3 DNA is TGTGCCAGCAGCCGGGGACTAGCGGGCACCGGGGAGCTGTTTTTT.

This clone was counted only a few times. The J gene is TRBJ2-1, the V gene TRBV28; no definite D call. The V end lost 3 bases, the J end lost 4 bases, and 10 bases lay between the germline ends. The CDR3 is 14 amino acids. CDR1 and CDR2 from the germline V gene are MDHEN and SYDVKM. CDR3 amino acids: CASSLFKSYNEQFF. DNA for the CDR3: TGTGCCAGCAGTTTGTTCAAATCATACAATGAGCAGTTCTTC. Combining the CDR3 with reference TRBV28 and TRBJ2-1 gives the whole variable domain DVKVTQSSRYLVKRTGEKVFLECVQDMDHENMFWYRQDPGLGLRLIYFSYDVKMKEKGDIPEGYSVSREKKERFSLILESASTNQTSMYLCASSLFKSYNEQFFGPGTRLTVL.

CDR3 sequence reads: CASGLSPRITKNIQYF. Here the CDR3 DNA reads TGTGCTAGTGGTTTGAGCCCCAGGATTACCAAAAACATTCAGTACTTC. This chain connects TRBV12-5 to TRBJ2-4, with D unclear. The germline V and J ends were trimmed by 2 bases and 2 bases, with 13 bases remaining between them. From germline, CDR1 is LGHNT and CDR2 FRNRAP. CDR3 size: 16 residues.

The chain joins TRBV6-2 or TRBV6-3 to TRBJ2-7, with D unresolved. V dropped 4 bases and J dropped 0 bases, with 10 bases sitting between them. This CDR3 contains 14 residues. Germline CDR1 MNHEY, CDR2 SVGEGT. In DNA, the CDR3 is TGTGCCAGCAGTTCCAACTATGACTCCTACGAGCAGTACTTC. Its translation is CASSSNYDSYEQYF.

This clone has more than one count but fewer than ten. Here the CDR3 reads CASSLELAGVRYTQYF. The CDR3 DNA sequence: TGTGCCAGCAGCTTGGAATTAGCGGGAGTGCGGTATACGCAGTATTTT. The chain joins TRBV5-8 to TRBJ2-3; TRBD2 matches 9 bases. Unmatched junction bases numbered 9, after V lost 0 bases and J lost 7 bases. The CDR3 is made up of 16 amino acids. Germline loops: CDR1 SGHTS, CDR2 YDEGEE.

In this sample, this clone turned up once. CDR3 loop: CSANRQGAAFF. CDR3 sequence (DNA): TGCAGTGCTAACCGACAGGGGGCCGCTTTCTTT. V and J are TRBV20-1 and TRBJ1-1; TRBD1 matches at 10 bases. CDR3 length: 11 residues. From germline, CDR1 is DFQATT and CDR2 SNEGSKA (reference sequence). V gave up 4 bases and J gave up 11 bases; unmatched junction bases: 4.

The chain links TRBV24-1 to TRBJ2-1; 7 bases are shared with TRBD2. The J segment lost 12 bases and the V segment lost 0 bases, leaving 13 bases of the junction unmatched. Germline V lookup: CDR1 KGHDR, CDR2 SFDVKD. The CDR3 spans 16 residues. This CDR3 reads CATSDLSAAGVAGQFF. Here the CDR3 DNA reads TGTGCCACCAGTGATTTGAGTGCGGCGGGGGTAGCCGGGCAGTTCTTC.